The 14 T cell receptor beta chains reported below all come from one sample, sequenced in a study of cytomegalovirus exposure and HLA in healthy donors. Produced via immunoSEQ multiplex PCR; TCRdb's table is partial and in-frame only. This table has 100,000 to 120,000 clones, about 94% appearing once. Specimen: PBMCs. These receptors all stem from a woman younger than 35 in good health and CMV-seronegative.

The chain employs TRBV4-3 and TRBJ1-6; 11 nucleotides align to TRBD1. The germline CDR1 and CDR2 sequences are LGHNA and YSLEER. The CDR3 is 18 amino acids. After removal of 0 bases from V and 3 bases from J, the junction contained 4 bases not matched to a gene. As DNA, the CDR3 is TGCGCCAGCAGCCAAGATCTAGGGACAGGGGGCTATAATTCACCCCTCCACTTT. This translates into CASSQDLGTGGYNSPLHF.

V is TRBV10-1 and J is TRBJ1-2; 8 bases match TRBD1. Germline V CDR1 and CDR2: WNHNN, SYGVQD (reference sequence). There are 12 residues in the CDR3. The J segment lost 12 bases and the V segment lost 10 bases, leaving 13 bases of the junction unmatched. The CDR3 protein is CATRIHRGRDTF. In nucleotides, the CDR3 is TGCGCCACCCGAATACACAGGGGGAGGGACACCTTC.

The rearrangement joins TRBV13 to TRBJ1-2, with 8 bases matching TRBD1. CDR3 size: 17 residues. V was clipped by 3 bases and J by 1 base; unmatched bases: 10. Germline V gene lookup returns CDR1 PRHDT and CDR2 FYEKMQ (reference sequence). The CDR3 bases are TGTGCCAGCAGCTTCCGGGACAGGCCCTTCTTTAACTATGGCTACACCTTC. Translated: CASSFRDRPFFNYGYTF.

The chain has TRBV5-1 and TRBJ2-6; 7 nucleotides align to TRBD1. This CDR3 is 18 amino acids long. Germline V lookup: CDR1 SGHRS, CDR2 YFSETQ. J was trimmed by 0 bases and V by 6 bases; bases with no gene match: 12. DNA of the CDR3: TGCGCCAGCACCTCCAGGGGAGCAGGGGGCTCTGGGGCCAACGTCCTGACTTTC. Translated, it gives CASTSRGAGGSGANVLTF.

The chain has TRBV7-9 and TRBJ2-1; 7 nucleotides align to TRBD2. Germline CDR1 reads SEHNR; CDR2 reads FQNEAQ (reference sequence). The CDR3 sequence is 12 residues long. Germline trimming cut 3 bases from V and 9 bases from J; bases unmatched to any gene: 2. In DNA, the CDR3 is TGTGCCAGCAGCTTCGGGGAGGGTGAGCAGTTCTTC. Translating it yields CASSFGEGEQFF.

The rearrangement joins TRBV5-1 to TRBJ2-5; 7 nucleotides align to TRBD1. The germline V gene encodes CDR1 SGHRS and CDR2 YFSETQ. The length of the CDR3 is 15 residues. V shed 5 bases and J 4 bases; nucleotides not matched to a gene: 11. The CDR3 loop is CASSLATGARETQYF. CDR3 coding DNA: TGCGCCAGCAGTTTAGCTACAGGGGCGAGAGAGACCCAGTACTTC.

The genes are TRBV4-3 and TRBJ1-5; D might be TRBD1 (5 bases). The length of the CDR3 is 15 residues. Germline V gives CDR1 LGHNA, CDR2 YSLEER. Trimming shortened V by 1 base and J by 3 bases, and 10 bases separated the two germline ends. The chain's CDR3 is CASSQATGNNQPQHF. CDR3 sequence (DNA): TGCGCCAGCAGCCAAGCTACAGGAAACAATCAGCCCCAGCATTTT.

The V call is TRBV4-3, the J call TRBJ1-6; the match to TRBD1 covers 8 bases. Germline V gene data show CDR1 as LGHNA and CDR2 as YSLEER. CDR3 length: 15 amino acids. The V segment lost 4 bases and the J segment 6 bases; nucleotides outside the gene matches: 5. The CDR3 loop is CASSPTGGGNSPLHF. CDR3 bases: TGCGCCAGCAGCCCTACAGGGGGAGGTAATTCACCCCTCCACTTT.

CDR3 residues: CASSVDQGSDTQYF. The CDR3 nucleotides read TGTGCCAGCAGCGTAGATCAGGGGTCGGATACGCAGTATTTT. The chain uses TRBV9 and TRBJ2-3, with D possibly being TRBD1 (6 bases). V was cut by 0 bases and J by 6 bases, with 11 bases left in between. Germline-derived CDR1 and CDR2 are SGDLS and YYNGEE. CDR3 length: 14 amino acids.

V is TRBV7-6 and J is TRBJ2-1, with 12 bases fitting TRBD2. The CDR3 spans 16 residues. The J segment lost 4 bases and the V segment lost 5 bases, leaving 6 bases of the junction unmatched. Germline CDR1 SGHVS, CDR2 FNYEAQ. The CDR3 DNA reads TGTGCCAGCAGCCCCCGGCTAGCGGGGGGGTACAATGAGCAGTTCTTC. This gives the protein CASSPRLAGGYNEQFF.

This chain joins TRBV5-1 and TRBJ1-3; D perhaps matches TRBD1 (5 bases). The CDR3 consists of 14 residues. Germline loops: CDR1 SGHRS, CDR2 YFSETQ. The germline V and J ends were trimmed by 4 bases and 1 base, with 9 bases remaining between them. In nucleotides, the CDR3 is TGCGCCAGCAGCGCTACAGGATCTGGAAACACCATATATTTT. It is translated as CASSATGSGNTIYF.

The gene calls are TRBV6-5 and TRBJ1-5, with TRBD1 matching over 10 bases. CDR1 MNHEY and CDR2 SVGAGI come from the germline V gene. The CDR3 has 15 amino acids. Trimming took 5 bases from V and 0 from J; bases not matched to a gene: 1. CDR3 DNA: TGTGCCAGCAGTAGGGACAGGGGTAGCAATCAGCCCCAGCATTTT. As protein: CASSRDRGSNQPQHF.

V is TRBV25-1 and J is TRBJ2-1; TRBD1 is a possible D gene (6 bases). From germline, CDR1 is MGHDK and CDR2 SYGVNS. V lost 5 bases and J lost 9, with 8 bases in between. This CDR3 region has 11 residues. The DNA of the CDR3 is TGTGCCAGCAGTCAAGGGGGTGAGCAGTTCTTC. This sequence encodes CASSQGGEQFF.

V usage is TRBV5-6 and J usage is TRBJ2-2, with TRBD2 as a possible D gene (6 bases). V lost 3 bases, J lost 5 bases, and 14 bases lay in between. Per germline, CDR1 SGHDT and CDR2 YYEEEE. The CDR3 is made up of 15 amino acids. Here the CDR3 DNA reads TGTGCCAGCAGCTATCGCGGGGTCTGGACCGGGGAGCTGTTTTTT. Translation: CASSYRGVWTGELFF.